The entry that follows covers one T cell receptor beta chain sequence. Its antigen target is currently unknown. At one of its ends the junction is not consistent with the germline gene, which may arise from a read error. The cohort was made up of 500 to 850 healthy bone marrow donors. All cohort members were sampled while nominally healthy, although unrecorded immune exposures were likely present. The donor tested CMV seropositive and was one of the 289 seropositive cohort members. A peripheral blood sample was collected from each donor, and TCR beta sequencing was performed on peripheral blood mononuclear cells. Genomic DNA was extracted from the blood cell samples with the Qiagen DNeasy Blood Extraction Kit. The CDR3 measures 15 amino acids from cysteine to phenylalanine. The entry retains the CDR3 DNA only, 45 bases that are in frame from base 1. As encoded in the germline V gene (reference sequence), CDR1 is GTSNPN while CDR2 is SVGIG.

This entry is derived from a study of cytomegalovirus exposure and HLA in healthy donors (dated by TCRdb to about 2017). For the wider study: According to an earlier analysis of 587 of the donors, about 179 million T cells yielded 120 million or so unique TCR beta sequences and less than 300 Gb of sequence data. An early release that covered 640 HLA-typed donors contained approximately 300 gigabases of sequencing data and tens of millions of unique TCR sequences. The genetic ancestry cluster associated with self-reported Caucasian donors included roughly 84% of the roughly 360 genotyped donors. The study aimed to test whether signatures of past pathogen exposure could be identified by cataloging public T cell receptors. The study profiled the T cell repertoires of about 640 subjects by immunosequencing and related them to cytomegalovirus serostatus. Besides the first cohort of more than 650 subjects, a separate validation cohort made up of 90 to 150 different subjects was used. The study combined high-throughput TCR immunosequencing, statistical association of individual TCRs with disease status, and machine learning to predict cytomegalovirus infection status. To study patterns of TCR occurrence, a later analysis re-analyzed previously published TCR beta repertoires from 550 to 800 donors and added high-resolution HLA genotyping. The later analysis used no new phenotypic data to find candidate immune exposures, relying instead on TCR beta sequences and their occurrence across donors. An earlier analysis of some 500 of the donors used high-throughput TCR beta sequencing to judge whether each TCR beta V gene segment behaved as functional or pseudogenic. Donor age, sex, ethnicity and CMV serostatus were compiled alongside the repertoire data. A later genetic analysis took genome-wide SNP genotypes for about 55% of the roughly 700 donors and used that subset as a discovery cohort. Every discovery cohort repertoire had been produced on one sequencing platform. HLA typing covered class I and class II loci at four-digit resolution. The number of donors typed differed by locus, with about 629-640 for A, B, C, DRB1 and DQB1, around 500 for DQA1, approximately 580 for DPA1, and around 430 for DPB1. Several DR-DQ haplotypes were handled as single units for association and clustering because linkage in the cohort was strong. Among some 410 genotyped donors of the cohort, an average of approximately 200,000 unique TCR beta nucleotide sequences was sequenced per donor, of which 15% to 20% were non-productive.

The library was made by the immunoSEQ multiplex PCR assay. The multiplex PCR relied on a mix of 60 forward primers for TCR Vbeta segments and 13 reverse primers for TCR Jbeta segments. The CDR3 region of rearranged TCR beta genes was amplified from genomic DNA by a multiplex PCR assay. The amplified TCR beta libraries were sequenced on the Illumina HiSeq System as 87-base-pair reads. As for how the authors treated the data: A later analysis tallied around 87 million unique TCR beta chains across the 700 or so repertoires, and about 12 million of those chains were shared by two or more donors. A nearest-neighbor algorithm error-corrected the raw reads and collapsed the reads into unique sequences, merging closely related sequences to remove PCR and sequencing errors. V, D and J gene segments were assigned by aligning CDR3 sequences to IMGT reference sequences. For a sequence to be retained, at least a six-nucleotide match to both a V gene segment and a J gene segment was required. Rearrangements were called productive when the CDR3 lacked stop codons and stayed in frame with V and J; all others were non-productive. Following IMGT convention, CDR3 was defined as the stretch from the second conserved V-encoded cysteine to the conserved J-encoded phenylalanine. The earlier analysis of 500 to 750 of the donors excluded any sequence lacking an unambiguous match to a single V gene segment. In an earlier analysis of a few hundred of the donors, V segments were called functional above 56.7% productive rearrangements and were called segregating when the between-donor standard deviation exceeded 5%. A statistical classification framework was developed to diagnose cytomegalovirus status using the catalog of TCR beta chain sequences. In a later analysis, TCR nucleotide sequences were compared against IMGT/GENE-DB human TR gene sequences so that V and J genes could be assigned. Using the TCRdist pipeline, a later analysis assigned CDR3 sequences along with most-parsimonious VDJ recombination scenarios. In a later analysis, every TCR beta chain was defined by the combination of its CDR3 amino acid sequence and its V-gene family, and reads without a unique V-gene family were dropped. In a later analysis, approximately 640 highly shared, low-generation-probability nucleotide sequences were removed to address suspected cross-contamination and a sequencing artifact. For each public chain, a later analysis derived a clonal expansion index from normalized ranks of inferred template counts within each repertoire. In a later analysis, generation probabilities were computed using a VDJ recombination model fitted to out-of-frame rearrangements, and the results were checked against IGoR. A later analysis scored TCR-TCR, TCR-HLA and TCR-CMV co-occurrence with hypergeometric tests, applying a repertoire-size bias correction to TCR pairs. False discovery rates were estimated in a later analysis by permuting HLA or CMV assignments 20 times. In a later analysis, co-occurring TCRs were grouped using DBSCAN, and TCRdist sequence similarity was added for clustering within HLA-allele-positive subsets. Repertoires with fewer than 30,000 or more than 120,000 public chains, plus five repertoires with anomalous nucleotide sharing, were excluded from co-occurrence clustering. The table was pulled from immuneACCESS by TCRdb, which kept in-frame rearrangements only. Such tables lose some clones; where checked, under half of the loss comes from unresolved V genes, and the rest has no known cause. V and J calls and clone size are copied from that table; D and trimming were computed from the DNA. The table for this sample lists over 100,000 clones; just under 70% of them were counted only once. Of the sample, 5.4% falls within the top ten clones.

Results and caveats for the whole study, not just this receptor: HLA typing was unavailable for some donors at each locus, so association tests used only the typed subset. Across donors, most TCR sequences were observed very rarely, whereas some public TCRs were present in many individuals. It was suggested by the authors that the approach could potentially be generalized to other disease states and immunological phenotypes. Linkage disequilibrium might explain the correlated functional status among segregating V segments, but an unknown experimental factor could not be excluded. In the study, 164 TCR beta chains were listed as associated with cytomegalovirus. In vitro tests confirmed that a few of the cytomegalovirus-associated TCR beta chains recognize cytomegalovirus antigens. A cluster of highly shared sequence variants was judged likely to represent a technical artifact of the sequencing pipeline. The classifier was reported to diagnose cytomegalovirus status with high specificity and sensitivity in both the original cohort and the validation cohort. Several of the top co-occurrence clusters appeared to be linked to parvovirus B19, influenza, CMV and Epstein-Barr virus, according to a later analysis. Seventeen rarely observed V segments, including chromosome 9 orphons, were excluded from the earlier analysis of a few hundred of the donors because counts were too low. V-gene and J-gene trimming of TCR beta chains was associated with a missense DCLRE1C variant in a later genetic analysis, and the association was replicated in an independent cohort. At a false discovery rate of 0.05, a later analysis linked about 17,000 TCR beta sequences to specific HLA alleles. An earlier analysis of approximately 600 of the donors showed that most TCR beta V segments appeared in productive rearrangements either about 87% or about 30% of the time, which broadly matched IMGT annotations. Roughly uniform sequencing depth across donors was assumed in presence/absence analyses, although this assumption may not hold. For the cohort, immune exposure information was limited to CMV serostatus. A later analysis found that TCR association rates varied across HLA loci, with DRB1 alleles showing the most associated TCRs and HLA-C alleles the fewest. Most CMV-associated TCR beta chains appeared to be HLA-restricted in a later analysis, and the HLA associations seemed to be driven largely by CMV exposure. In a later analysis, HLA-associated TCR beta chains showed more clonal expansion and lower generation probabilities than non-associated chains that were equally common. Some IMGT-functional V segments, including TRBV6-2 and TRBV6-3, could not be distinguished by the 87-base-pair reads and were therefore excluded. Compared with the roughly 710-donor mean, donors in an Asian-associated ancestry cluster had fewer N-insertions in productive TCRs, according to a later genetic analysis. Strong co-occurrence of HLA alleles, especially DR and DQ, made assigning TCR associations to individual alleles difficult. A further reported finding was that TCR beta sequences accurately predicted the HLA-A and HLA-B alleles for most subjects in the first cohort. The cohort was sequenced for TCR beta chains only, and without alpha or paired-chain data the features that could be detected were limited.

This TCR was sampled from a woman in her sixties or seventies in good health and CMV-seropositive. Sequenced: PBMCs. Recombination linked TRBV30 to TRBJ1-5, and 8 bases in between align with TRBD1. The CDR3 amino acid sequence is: CAWSPRQGHNQPRHF. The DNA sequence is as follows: TGTGCCTGGAGCCCTCGACAGGGGCACAATCAGCCCCGGCATTTT.